Following are 25 T cell receptor beta chains from one sample sequenced in a study of a mutant IDH1 vaccine in newly diagnosed glioma. Their target antigens are unknown. Time point defined: week 11, during vaccination. Mutant IDH1 20-mer peptide, at 300 ug, made up each vaccine dose, with topical imiquimod. TCRdb keeps only in-frame clones here, not all; method: immunoSEQ multiplex PCR. The profile shows around 53,000 clones, roughly nine tenths of them singletons. The specimen was PBMCs, collected from a glioma patient whose treatment included an IDH1 peptide vaccine. These receptors came from a man in his forties or fifties with glioma.

CDR3 region: CASSQDRTNKVQGKLFF. CDR3 nucleotide sequence: TGCGCCAGCAGCCAAGATCGGACGAACAAGGTGCAAGGAAAACTGTTTTTT. The rearrangement links TRBV4-1 to TRBJ1-4, with unresolved D. The length of the CDR3 is 17 residues. V was pared by 0 bases and J by 10 bases, with 21 bases between. Germline CDR1 and CDR2: MGHRA and YSYEKL.

The chain recombines TRBV19 with TRBJ2-2; weak D call: TRBD1 (5 bases). Per germline, CDR1 LNHDA and CDR2 SQIVND (reference sequence). V lost 1 base, J lost 2 bases, and 11 bases lay in between. CDR3 length: 16 residues. The CDR3 spells CASSIGTQDNTGELFF. The CDR3 bases are TGTGCCAGTAGTATAGGGACACAGGACAACACCGGGGAGCTGTTTTTT.

The chain joins TRBV5-1 to TRBJ2-2; 7 bases line up with TRBD2. V shed 2 bases and J 0 bases; nucleotides not matched to a gene: 4. CDR1 is SGHRS and CDR2 is YFSETQ in the germline V gene. CDR3 length: 16 amino acids. CDR3 nucleotide sequence: TGCGCCAGCAGCTTACTAGCGAGATCGAACACCGGGGAGCTGTTTTTT. Protein product: CASSLLARSNTGELFF.

The DNA of the CDR3 is TGCGCCAGCAGTGACAGGGTTGATTCACCCCTCCACTTT. Translating gives CASSDRVDSPLHF. The chain recombines TRBV10-1 with TRBJ1-6; tentative D call: TRBD1 (5 bases). The CDR3 consists of 13 residues. The V end lost 3 bases, the J end lost 8 bases, and 8 bases lay between the germline ends. Germline V gene data show CDR1 as WNHNN and CDR2 as SYGVQD (reference sequence).

The chain couples TRBV5-1 to TRBJ1-6; the D gene is possibly TRBD1 (5 bases). This CDR3 has 16 amino acids. Germline CDR1 SGHRS, CDR2 YFSETQ. Trimming removed 4 bases from V and 3 bases from J, with 14 bases in between. The CDR3 nucleotides are TGCGCCAGCAGCCTGGCAGGGTCCCGCTATAATTCACCCCTCCACTTT. Its translation is CASSLAGSRYNSPLHF. The full variable domain, completed using reference TRBV5-1 and TRBJ1-6, is KAGVTQTPRYLIKTRGQQVTLSCSPISGHRSVSWYQQTPGQGLQFLFEYFSETQRNKGNFPGRFSGRQFSNSRSEMNVSTLELGDSALYLCASSLAGSRYNSPLHFGNGTRLTVT.

This clone was seen a few times. The chain recombines TRBV4-3 with TRBJ1-3; D gene unclear. The V end was cut by 0 bases, the J end by 4 bases, with 13 bases between. Germline CDR1 reads LGHNA; CDR2 reads YSLEER. The CDR3 runs to 16 residues. CDR3 amino acids: CASSQERLLRGNTIYF. Written as DNA, the CDR3 is TGCGCCAGCAGCCAAGAGAGGCTCCTTAGGGGAAACACCATATATTTT.

The gene calls are TRBV28 and TRBJ2-1, with D unresolved. The CDR3 runs 14 residues. From germline, CDR1 is MDHEN and CDR2 SYDVKM. Trimming took off 6 bases at V and 1 base at J, with 10 bases between the two ends. This chain's CDR3 is CASSRTKSYNEQFF. The DNA of the CDR3 is TGTGCCAGCAGCCGAACGAAGTCCTACAATGAGCAGTTCTTC.

The chain recombines TRBV28 with TRBJ2-7, with 7 bases identical to TRBD1. J was trimmed by 1 base and V by 4 bases; bases with no gene match: 10. The germline CDR1 and CDR2 sequences are MDHEN and SYDVKM. This CDR3 comprises 16 residues. The CDR3 nucleotides read TGTGCCAGCAGTTCCACCCGTGGGACAGCATCCTACGAGCAGTACTTC. It encodes CASSSTRGTASYEQYF.

This clone appeared once. The chain couples TRBV19 to TRBJ2-3; D is perhaps TRBD2 (7 bases). Germline lookup yields CDR1 LNHDA and CDR2 SQIVND (reference sequence). This CDR3 has 13 residues. With 10 bases removed from V and 6 bases from J, the gap between germline ends came to 17 bases. CDR3: CATGGPVLDTQYF. As DNA, the CDR3 is TGTGCCACCGGGGGGCCCGTTCTGGATACGCAGTATTTT.

This chain links TRBV27 with TRBJ2-7; 11 bases align to TRBD2. Germline assignment: CDR1 MNHEY and CDR2 SMNVEV (reference sequence). CDR3 size: 18 residues. V shed 2 bases and J 2 bases; nucleotides not matched to a gene: 11. CDR3 DNA: TGTGCCAGCAGTTTAATCCCGTCCGGGACTAGCGGAACCTACGAGCAGTACTTC. It codes for CASSLIPSGTSGTYEQYF.

The V gene is TRBV13, the J gene TRBJ2-7; unclear D gene. This CDR3 contains 13 residues. The germline gives CDR1 PRHDT, CDR2 FYEKMQ (reference sequence). V gave up 5 bases and J gave up 4 bases, with 12 bases separating them. CDR3 DNA sequence: TGTGCCAGCAGCCCGGGCCTACGTTACGAGCAGTACTTC. As protein: CASSPGLRYEQYF. Full variable domain (remainder filled in from reference TRBV13 and TRBJ2-7): AAGVIQSPRHLIKEKRETATLKCYPIPRHDTVYWYQQGPGQDPQFLISFYEKMQSDKGSIPDRFSAQQFSDYHSELNMSSLELGDSALYFCASSPGLRYEQYFGPGTRLTVT.

This chain links TRBV27 with TRBJ2-2, with 11 bases lining up with TRBD1. The trim removed 1 base at V and 5 bases at J, leaving 3 bases unmatched. In germline, CDR1 is MNHEY, CDR2 SMNVEV (reference sequence). This CDR3 contains 16 residues. The DNA of the CDR3 is TGTGCCAGCAGTTTATATGGGACAGGGGGGACCGGGGAGCTGTTTTTT. Protein sequence: CASSLYGTGGTGELFF.

The chain uses TRBV2 and TRBJ1-5, with 7 bases matching TRBD1. J was trimmed by 0 bases and V by 9 bases; bases with no gene match: 11. This CDR3 region has 16 residues. In germline, CDR1 is SNHLY, CDR2 FYNNEI. Written as DNA, the CDR3 is TGTGCCAGTGGGACAGCCACCCTCTATAGCAATCAGCCCCAGCATTTT. Translating it yields CASGTATLYSNQPQHF.

V gene TRBV5-6 combines with J gene TRBJ2-4; D gene unclear. Between the trimmed V and J ends, which lost 0 bases and 0 bases, there was a span of 4 bases. Germline CDR1 is SGHDT and CDR2 is YYEEEE. This CDR3 has 14 residues. The CDR3 DNA reads as TGTGCCAGCAGCTTGGGAGGAGCCAAAAACATTCAGTACTTC. It translates to CASSLGGAKNIQYF.

The count of this clone is one. V gene TRBV25-1 combines with J gene TRBJ2-7, with D tentatively TRBD1 (5 bases). Per germline, CDR1 MGHDK and CDR2 SYGVNS. V was shortened by 3 bases and J by 8 bases, with 11 bases between the two germline ends. The CDR3 consists of 12 residues. The CDR3 bases are TGTGCCAGCAGTGAGCAACGACAGAAGCAGTACTTC. It codes for CASSEQRQKQYF.

This chain uses TRBV25-1 with TRBJ2-3; 7 positions match TRBD1. Germline V gene data show CDR1 as MGHDK and CDR2 as SYGVNS. V lost 4 bases to trimming and J lost 4 bases; unmatched junction nucleotides: 14. The length of the CDR3 is 17 residues. The CDR3 region has the DNA TGTGCCAGCAGTGGAGCTACAGGGGCAAGTTGGTCAGATACGCAGTATTTT. Residues: CASSGATGASWSDTQYF.

DNA for the CDR3: TGTGCCGGATCTGTAGGGGGGTCTAGCACAGATACGCAGTATTTT. Residues: CAGSVGGSSTDTQYF. The V gene is TRBV7-9, the J gene TRBJ2-3, with D perhaps given as TRBD1 or TRBD2 (6 bases each). Germline CDR1 SEHNR, CDR2 FQNEAQ (reference sequence). V was clipped by 11 bases and J by 0 bases, with 18 bases between them. The CDR3 spans 15 residues.

The J gene is TRBJ2-2, the V gene TRBV9, with unresolved D. The V end lost 0 bases, the J end lost 5 bases, and 8 bases lay between the germline ends. The CDR3 sequence is 14 residues long. Germline loops: CDR1 SGDLS, CDR2 YYNGEE. The CDR3 nucleotides are TGTGCCAGCAGCGTAGGAGTTGGAACCGGGGAGCTGTTTTTT. Its translation: CASSVGVGTGELFF.

The CDR3: CASSIVGGQVLAYEQYF. CDR3 bases: TGTGCCAGTAGTATAGTCGGGGGACAGGTCCTTGCCTACGAGCAGTACTTC. The chain uses TRBV19 and TRBJ2-7, with 8 bases aligning to TRBD1. The trim removed 1 base at V and 2 bases at J, leaving 10 bases unmatched. From germline, CDR1 is LNHDA and CDR2 SQIVND (reference sequence). This CDR3 has 17 amino acids.

The CDR3 DNA sequence: TGTGCCACCAGCACAGGTCCTGCAGAGACCCAGTACTTC. The encoded protein is CATSTGPAETQYF. The chain links TRBV15 to TRBJ2-5; D uncertain. V shed 4 bases and J shed 4 bases, with 10 bases lying between them. The CDR3 is 13 residues long. Germline V gives CDR1 LNHNV, CDR2 YYDKDF (reference sequence).

Here the CDR3 reads CASSKGASYYEQYF. The CDR3 DNA follows: TGTGCCAGCAGTAAAGGTGCAAGCTACTACGAGCAGTACTTC. V and J are TRBV2 and TRBJ2-7; D call uncertain. The length of the CDR3 is 14 residues. CDR1 and CDR2 (germline): SNHLY, FYNNEI. V was pared by 5 bases and J by 3 bases, with 14 bases between.

V and J are TRBV9 and TRBJ2-4; 12 nucleotides match TRBD2. V trimming: 0 bases; J trimming: 1 base; junction bases outside the gene matches: 8. Per the germline V gene, CDR1 is SGDLS and CDR2 is YYNGEE. CDR3 length equals 19 residues. Here the CDR3 DNA reads TGTGCCAGCAGCGTAGGGGCTAGCGGGGGGGCCTTCGCCAAAAACATTCAGTACTTC. Translation: CASSVGASGGAFAKNIQYF.

V is TRBV29-1 and J is TRBJ2-7, with 9 nucleotides matching TRBD1. Germline CDR1 reads SQVTM; CDR2 reads ANQGSEA. V dropped 7 bases and J dropped 5; count of bases not matched to a gene: 12. The CDR3 covers 14 residues. As DNA, the CDR3 is TGCAGCGCCTCCGTTACAGGGGGCGCGGACGAGCAGTACTTC. Its translation: CSASVTGGADEQYF.

The rearrangement uses TRBV10-2 and TRBJ2-2; D is possibly TRBD1 (6 bases). The V end was cut by 2 bases, the J end by 9 bases, with 10 bases between. CDR3 length: 13 residues. The germline CDR1 and CDR2 sequences are WSHSY and SAAADI. In DNA form, the CDR3 reads TGCGCCAGCAGTGAGACCGACAGGTGGGAGCTGTTTTTT. This sequence encodes CASSETDRWELFF.

The gene calls are TRBV10-2 and TRBJ2-7, with 7 bases matching TRBD1. There are 15 residues in the CDR3. Germline V CDR1 and CDR2: WSHSY, SAAADI. V lost 6 bases to trimming and J lost 5 bases; unmatched junction nucleotides: 13. CDR3 sequence: CASRSPTRGWHEQYF. The CDR3 DNA reads as TGCGCCAGCAGGTCCCCCACCAGGGGGTGGCACGAGCAGTACTTC.